This T cell receptor (beta chain) was found in a study of regulatory T cells in long-lasting Graves disease (dated by TCRdb to the early 2020s). Context from the whole study: Newly diagnosed Graves' disease patients had taken antithyroid drugs for less than 3 months. A total of around 35 samples were covered by TCR sequencing, comprising about 13 persistent and some 20 newly diagnosed Graves' disease patients. The study took place in China and was registered as a clinical trial. Peripheral blood TCR sequencing and RNA sequencing compared persistent Graves' disease patients with newly diagnosed Graves' disease patients. Points the paper makes about the study in general: Compared with newly diagnosed patients, patients with persistent Graves' disease had lower TCR Shannon entropy and fewer highly expanded clones, which suggests clonal expansion. Sequencing and analysis were limited to the TCR beta chain. A larger number of public clonotypes was shared among persistent patients (approximately 3,000) than among newly diagnosed patients (around 870). The authors acknowledged the small sample size as a limitation that may reduce accuracy. Because the primary lesion, thyroid tissue, could not be accessed, the study looked at peripheral blood alone. TRBV28, TRBJ1-2 and TRBJ2-5 were preferentially used in persistent disease, while TRBV20-1 and TRBJ2-1 were favored in newly diagnosed disease.

With regard to this clonotype: Its antigen remains unidentified. No base-level quality is on record; no much larger clone is a single base apart.

At the junction V is shortened by 3 bases and J by 6 bases, with 15 bases in between. The CDR3 goes from the cysteine to the phenylalanine over 15 residues. Only the CDR3 DNA is retained, 45 bases long and in frame from the first base. Receptor libraries were prepared by multiplex PCR. For sequencing, an Illumina HiSeq 4000 was employed. iRepertoire HTBI primers and Arm-PCR amplification of CDR3 regions were used to construct TCR beta libraries. PCR products were gel purified before sequencing. The authors processed their data as follows. A total of roughly 67 TRBV and 14 TRBJ segments were identified across samples and were used for gene usage analysis of CDR3 amino acid clonotypes. COPE and FqMerger were used to merge filtered high-quality paired reads into contigs. BLAST was used to align contigs to IMGT TRBV, TRBD and TRBJ reference genes, with CDR3 defined following IMGT. Highly expanded clones were defined as clonotypes with a frequency above 0.1%. Repertoire diversity was measured by Shannon entropy, and V-J evenness by the Gini coefficient. A clonotype was considered public if more than one individual shared it. The public reads were reprocessed in TCRdb via fastp at Q25 and MiXCR, keeping in-frame beta chains. Rows merge per CDR3 protein into single entries with the most common DNA and genes. None of the V and J calls come from the authors' own analysis; TCRdb made them. This sample comprises hundreds of thousands of distinct CDR3 sequences, approximately 15% of them detected only once. Approximately 7.8% of the sample is in the top ten clones.

This specimen's time point label, per the study, means: newly diagnosed GD, antithyroid drugs for less than 3 months. For both TCR sequencing and RNA sequencing, RNA was extracted from PBMCs in TRIzol. The diagnosis of Graves' disease followed American Thyroid Association guidelines. The patients came from an endocrinology department in Xi'an, China. Each patient gave about 10 milliliters of peripheral blood, collected in an EDTA anticoagulant tube. Ficoll Paque Plus density gradient separation was used to isolate PBMCs, and no additional T cell sorting was done. RNA quality was checked with an Agilent 2100 Bioanalyzer and agarose gel, and concentration with a NanoDrop 2000. This sample also appeared in a second study, on T cells in Graves' hyperthyroidism and ophthalmopathy. In that second paper, the authors write: A patient counted as having stable Graves' hyperthyroidism if no progression to ophthalmopathy occurred over 18 months of follow-up. Hyperthyroidism patients were newly diagnosed, with disease duration under 2 months, and aged 18 to 65 years. Exclusion was applied to patients with uncontrolled infections, other autoimmune diseases, pregnancy or lactation. Diagnoses relied on clinical symptoms, serum thyroxine and TRAb, thyroid ultrasound and orbital computed tomography. For the first round of RT-PCR on the TCR CDR3, the HTBI primer set was used together with the Qiagen OneStep RT-PCR kit. Most expanded thyroid clonotypes (frequency above 0.001) were also found in blood, which suggests that blood repertoires may mirror thyroid immune responses. A 13 V-J signature model separated ophthalmopathy from stable hyperthyroidism, with around 91% sensitivity and roughly 82% specificity in cross-validation and 80%/75% in testing. During validation, the model predicted progression to ophthalmopathy a median of around 6 months ahead of onset, with approximately 70% sensitivity and 72.22% specificity. To identify distinguishing TCR V-J signatures, a discovery cohort of about 100 patients was used, comprising some 45 with Graves' ophthalmopathy and 57 with stable Graves' hyperthyroidism. Whether ophthalmopathy could be predicted prospectively was tested in an independent validation cohort made up of under 20 hyperthyroidism patients plus 17 patients who later progressed to ophthalmopathy. The roughly 91 discovery patients were randomly divided into training and test sets at a 7:3 ratio. In addition, the study compared T-cell repertoires in thyroid tissue and in blood from roughly 6 Graves' hyperthyroidism patients. Following sampling, methimazole starting at 30 mg daily was given to hyperthyroidism patients, and high-dose intravenous methylprednisolone was given to ophthalmopathy patients. A second multiplex PCR round built the libraries, followed by size selection and purification. Libraries were sequenced paired-end with 100 bp reads on an Illumina HiSeq2000. SOAPnuke was used to process the raw data, with reads discarded if the reads contained adapters or uncalled bases, had a mean Phred below 15, or lacked an exact constant-primer or identifier match. High-quality paired reads were merged with COPE v1.2.5, and unique nucleotide sequences were defined as clonotypes. MiTCR v1.1 was used to align clonotypes to the IMGT TRBV, TRBD and TRBJ reference segments. The analysis was restricted to V-J combinations with a frequency above 0.0001, which together covered around 99% of the repertoires. A TCS score was defined as the ratio between F50 (clonal expansion) and ExV (chaos), using BLOSUM62-based TCRdist between CDR3 peptides within each V-J. Welch's t-statistics and random forest reduced several hundred V-J features to roughly 13, which were used in a naive Bayes classifier (R e1071). No statistical method was used to set the sample size in advance, and investigators knew the group allocation. According to the paper, TCR Vbeta CDR3 sequencing was carried out on approximately 140 peripheral blood samples, which came from about 45 ophthalmopathy, some 73 hyperthyroidism and roughly 17 progressor patients.

The specimen was peripheral blood mononuclear cells (PBMCs), collected at new diagnosis, from a patient treated with antithyroid drugs. This TCR came from a woman aged 40 to 49 with Graves disease. Donor details come from another sample of the same person, matched by shared clones. The chain is assembled from TRBV12-3 or TRBV12-4 and TRBJ2-1; the D gene is perhaps TRBD2, on 5 matching bases. The nucleotide sequence reads as follows: TGTGCCAGCAGTTTTCCCCTCACCCTAGCCAATGAGCAGTTCTTC. Its protein is CASSFPLTLANEQFF.